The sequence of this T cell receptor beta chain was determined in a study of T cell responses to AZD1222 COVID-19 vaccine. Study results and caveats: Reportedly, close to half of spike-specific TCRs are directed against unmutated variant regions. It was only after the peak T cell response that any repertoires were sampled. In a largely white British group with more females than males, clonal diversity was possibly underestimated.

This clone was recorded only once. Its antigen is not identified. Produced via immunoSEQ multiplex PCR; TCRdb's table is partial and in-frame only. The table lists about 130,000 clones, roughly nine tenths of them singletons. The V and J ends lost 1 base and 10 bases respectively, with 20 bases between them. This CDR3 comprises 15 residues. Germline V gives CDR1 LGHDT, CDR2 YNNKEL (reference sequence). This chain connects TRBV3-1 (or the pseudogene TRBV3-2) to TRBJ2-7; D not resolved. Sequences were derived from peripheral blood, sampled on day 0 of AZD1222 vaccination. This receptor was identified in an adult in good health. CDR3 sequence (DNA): TGTGCCAGCAGCCAAGGCCCATTTGGTCCCCTCGAACAGTACTTC. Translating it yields CASSQGPFGPLEQYF.